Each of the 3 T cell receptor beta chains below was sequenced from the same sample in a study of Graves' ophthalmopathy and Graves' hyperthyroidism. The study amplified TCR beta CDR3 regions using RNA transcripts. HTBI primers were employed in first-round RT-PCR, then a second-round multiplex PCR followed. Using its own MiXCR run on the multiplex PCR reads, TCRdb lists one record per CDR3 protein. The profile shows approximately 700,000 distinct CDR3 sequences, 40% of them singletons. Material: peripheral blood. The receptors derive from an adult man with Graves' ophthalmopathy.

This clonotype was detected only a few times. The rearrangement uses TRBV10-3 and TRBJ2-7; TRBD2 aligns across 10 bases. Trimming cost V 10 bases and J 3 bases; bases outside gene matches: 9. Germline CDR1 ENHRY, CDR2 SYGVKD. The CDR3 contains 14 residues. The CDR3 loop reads CASSGGGGSYEQYF. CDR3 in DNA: TGTGCCAGCAGCGGGGGGGGCGGGAGCTACGAGCAGTACTTC.

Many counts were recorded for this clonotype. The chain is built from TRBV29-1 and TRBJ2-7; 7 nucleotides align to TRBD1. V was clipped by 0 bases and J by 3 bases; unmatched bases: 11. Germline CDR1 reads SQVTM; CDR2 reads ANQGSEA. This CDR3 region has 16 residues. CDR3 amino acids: CSVEEGDRAEDYEQYF. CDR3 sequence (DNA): TGCAGCGTTGAAGAAGGAGACAGGGCGGAAGACTACGAGCAGTACTTC.

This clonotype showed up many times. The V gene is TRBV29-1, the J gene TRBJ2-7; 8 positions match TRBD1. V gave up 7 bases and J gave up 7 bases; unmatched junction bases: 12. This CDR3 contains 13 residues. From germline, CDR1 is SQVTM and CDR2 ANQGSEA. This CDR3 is CSASSGQALEQYF. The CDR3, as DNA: TGCAGCGCTAGCTCGGGACAGGCTCTTGAGCAGTACTTC.